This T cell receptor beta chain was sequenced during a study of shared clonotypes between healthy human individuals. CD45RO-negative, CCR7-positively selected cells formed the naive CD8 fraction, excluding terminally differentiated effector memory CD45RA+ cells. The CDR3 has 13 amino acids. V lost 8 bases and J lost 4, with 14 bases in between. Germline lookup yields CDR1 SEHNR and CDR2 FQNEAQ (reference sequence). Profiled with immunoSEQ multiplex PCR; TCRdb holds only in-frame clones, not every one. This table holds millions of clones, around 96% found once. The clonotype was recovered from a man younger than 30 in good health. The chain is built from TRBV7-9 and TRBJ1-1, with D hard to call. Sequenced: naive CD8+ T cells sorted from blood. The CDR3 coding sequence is TGTGCCAGCCTTCCCACTTGGGGCACTGAAGCTTTCTTT. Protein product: CASLPTWGTEAFF.